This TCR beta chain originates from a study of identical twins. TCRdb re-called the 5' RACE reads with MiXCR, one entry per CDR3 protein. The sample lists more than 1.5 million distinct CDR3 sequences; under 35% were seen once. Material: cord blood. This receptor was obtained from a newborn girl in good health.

The CDR3 reads CAAAGVSDTQYF. DNA for the CDR3: TGTGCCGCAGCAGGGGTGTCAGATACGCAGTATTTT. J is TRBJ2-3 and V is TRBV10-3; a possible D gene is TRBD1 (6 bases). The V and J ends lost 11 bases and 4 bases respectively, with 13 bases between them. This CDR3 spans 12 amino acids. Germline CDR1 and CDR2: ENHRY and SYGVKD.